The 18 T cell receptor beta chains listed next were all sequenced from one sample in a study of shared clonotypes between healthy human individuals (dated by TCRdb to about 2020). Receptor libraries were prepared by the immunoSEQ multiplex PCR assay. TCRdb obtained this table from immuneACCESS and retained in-frame rearrangements with V and J assigned. These tables miss some clones; where compared with another copy, unresolved V genes account for less than half of the shortfall, and the remainder is unexplained. This sample comprises hundreds of thousands of clones, approximately 74% of them detected only once. 1.5% to 2% of the sample is taken by the ten largest. The material sequenced was memory CD4+ T cells sorted from blood. Sample cell subset or site, as interpreted from the label and publication: CD45RA-negative fraction. The source is a woman in her 30s in good health.

This chain links TRBV19 with TRBJ2-3; D possibly corresponds to TRBD2 (5 bases). With 8 bases removed from V and 4 bases from J, the gap between germline ends came to 19 bases. This CDR3 contains 15 residues. CDR1 is LNHDA, CDR2 SQIVND, per germline (reference sequence). The CDR3 region has the DNA TGTGCCAGTCGGGGAAGGTTTGGGGTCGCAGATACGCAGTATTTT. It encodes CASRGRFGVADTQYF.

The gene calls are TRBV15 and TRBJ2-1, with TRBD2 matching 12 bases. Germline V gene sequence: CDR1 LNHNV, CDR2 YYDKDF (reference sequence). V shed 5 bases and J 1 base; nucleotides not matched to a gene: 6. The CDR3 has 17 amino acids. The CDR3 nucleotides are TGTGCCACCAGCCGACGGACTAGCGGGGATTCCTACAATGAGCAGTTCTTC. This codes for CATSRRTSGDSYNEQFF.

The chain employs TRBV6-5 and TRBJ2-7, with unresolved D. This CDR3 contains 14 residues. Germline V gene data show CDR1 as MNHEY and CDR2 as SVGAGI. Trimming took 6 bases from V and 1 from J, leaving 13 bases between them. This CDR3 reads CASRQEHESYEQYF. CDR3 in DNA: TGTGCCAGCAGGCAAGAGCATGAGTCCTACGAGCAGTACTTC.

This rearrangement joins TRBV4-2 to TRBJ2-7; 10 nucleotides agree with TRBD1. Losses at the gene ends were 6 bases for V and 4 bases for J; bases not matched to a gene: 9. Germline values: CDR1 LGHNA, CDR2 YNFKEQ. The CDR3 is made up of 15 amino acids. CDR3 loop: CASRLAPGQGYEQYF. DNA for the CDR3: TGTGCCAGCAGATTGGCACCGGGACAGGGGTACGAGCAGTACTTC.

The rearrangement links TRBV7-9 to TRBJ2-7, with 7 bases aligning to TRBD2. After removal of 5 bases from V and 3 bases from J, the junction contained 4 bases not matched to a gene. Germline V lookup: CDR1 SEHNR, CDR2 FQNEAQ (reference sequence). This CDR3 is built from 13 residues. The CDR3 DNA reads TGTGCCAGCAGCCGGGGGGAGGGCTACGAGCAGTACTTC. The encoded protein is CASSRGEGYEQYF.

This clone was found a few times. This CDR3 is CAISEGSESNQPQHF. CDR3 sequence (DNA): TGTGCCATCAGTGAGGGCAGTGAGAGCAATCAGCCCCAGCATTTT. The genes are TRBV10-3 and TRBJ1-5; D ambiguous. Germline-derived CDR1 and CDR2 are ENHRY and SYGVKD. The CDR3 is 15 residues long. V was trimmed by 2 bases and J by 1 base, leaving 9 bases between them.

The chain is built from TRBV28 and TRBJ2-2; the D gene is possibly TRBD1 (6 bases). This CDR3 region has 15 residues. V lost 8 bases, J lost 0 bases, and 13 bases lay in between. Germline loops: CDR1 MDHEN, CDR2 SYDVKM. The CDR3 DNA sequence: TGTGCCAGCCAGGGGACGCTCACGAACACCGGGGAGCTGTTTTTT. Protein sequence: CASQGTLTNTGELFF. Filled out from reference TRBV28 and TRBJ2-2, the complete variable domain reads DVKVTQSSRYLVKRTGEKVFLECVQDMDHENMFWYRQDPGLGLRLIYFSYDVKMKEKGDIPEGYSVSREKKERFSLILESASTNQTSMYLCASQGTLTNTGELFFGEGSRLTVL.

CDR3 protein: CASNSANSNQPQHF. In nucleotides, the CDR3 is TGTGCCAGTAATAGTGCTAATAGCAATCAGCCCCAGCATTTT. This chain connects TRBV19 to TRBJ1-5; D gene uncertain. V lost 7 bases, J lost 0 bases, and 10 bases lay in between. The CDR3 is made up of 14 amino acids. The germline gives CDR1 LNHDA, CDR2 SQIVND (reference sequence). The entire variable domain, with the rest obtained from reference TRBV19 and TRBJ1-5, is as follows: DGGITQSPKYLFRKEGQNVTLSCEQNLNHDAMYWYRQDPGQGLRLIYYSQIVNDFQKGDIAEGYSVSREKKESFPLTVTSAQKNPTAFYLCASNSANSNQPQHFGDGTRLSIL.

The gene calls are TRBV6-6 and TRBJ2-1, with 7 bases lining up with TRBD2. In germline, CDR1 is MNHNY, CDR2 SVGAGI (reference sequence). The CDR3 contains 13 residues. V gave up 5 bases and J gave up 2 bases; unmatched junction bases: 0. The CDR3 DNA follows: TGTGCCAGCAGTAGCGGGACCTACAATGAGCAGTTCTTC. This translates into CASSSGTYNEQFF.

In nucleotides, the CDR3 is TGTGCCAGTAGTACAGGACAGGTGCAGTATTTT. Protein sequence: CASSTGQVQYF. The J gene is TRBJ2-3, the V gene TRBV19; 7 nucleotides line up with TRBD1. There are 11 residues in the CDR3. Germline assignment: CDR1 LNHDA and CDR2 SQIVND (reference sequence). V gave up 4 bases and J gave up 11 bases; unmatched junction bases: 3.

Written as DNA, the CDR3 is TGTGCCAGCAGTGTCCGGGACTTTACCGGGGAGCTGTTTTTT. Translation gives CASSVRDFTGELFF. The chain has TRBV28 and TRBJ2-2; maybe TRBD2 (6 bases). The CDR3 sequence is 14 residues long. The V and J ends lost 5 bases and 5 bases respectively, with 12 bases between them. CDR1 is MDHEN and CDR2 is SYDVKM in the germline V gene.

J is TRBJ1-1 and V is TRBV18; TRBD1 might be the D (6 bases). Germline V gives CDR1 KGHSH, CDR2 LQKENI. There are 15 residues in the CDR3. Deletions cut 2 bases from V and 1 base from J, with 11 bases between. CDR3 protein: CASSPSGASNTEAFF. CDR3 coding DNA: TGTGCCAGCTCACCATCGGGGGCCTCGAACACTGAAGCTTTCTTT.

The chain links TRBV30 to TRBJ2-2, with a possible D match to TRBD1 (5 bases). There are 15 residues in the CDR3. The V and J ends lost 4 bases and 5 bases respectively, with 17 bases between them. CDR1 and CDR2 from the germline V gene are GTSNPN and SVGIG (reference sequence). The CDR3 here is CAWTKGPIITGELFF. CDR3 nucleotide sequence: TGTGCCTGGACGAAGGGGCCGATAATTACCGGGGAGCTGTTTTTT.

This clone came up once. V and J are TRBV28 and TRBJ1-4; D not resolved. The CDR3 consists of 13 residues. Per germline, CDR1 MDHEN and CDR2 SYDVKM. Trimming cost V 7 bases and J 8 bases, with 14 bases left between them. The chain's CDR3 is CASTRGHGEKLFF. The CDR3 nucleotides read TGTGCCAGCACTCGTGGGCACGGGGAAAAACTGTTTTTT. Variable domain in full (rest from reference TRBV28 and TRBJ1-4): DVKVTQSSRYLVKRTGEKVFLECVQDMDHENMFWYRQDPGLGLRLIYFSYDVKMKEKGDIPEGYSVSREKKERFSLILESASTNQTSMYLCASTRGHGEKLFFGSGTQLSVL.

This clone came up a few times. The rearrangement links TRBV28 to TRBJ2-1; TRBD2 agrees at 7 bases. Germline values: CDR1 MDHEN, CDR2 SYDVKM. The CDR3 is 14 residues long. J was trimmed by 6 bases and V by 6 bases; bases with no gene match: 8. The CDR3, as DNA: TGTGCCAGCAGCCCGGGACTACCACCCAATGAGCAGTTCTTC. It codes for CASSPGLPPNEQFF. Looking up the rest from reference TRBV28 and TRBJ2-1 gives the full variable domain: DVKVTQSSRYLVKRTGEKVFLECVQDMDHENMFWYRQDPGLGLRLIYFSYDVKMKEKGDIPEGYSVSREKKERFSLILESASTNQTSMYLCASSPGLPPNEQFFGPGTRLTVL.

The chain links TRBV27 to TRBJ2-5, with D perhaps TRBD1 (5 bases). V was shortened by 4 bases and J by 7 bases, with 13 bases between the two germline ends. Germline CDR1 reads MNHEY; CDR2 reads SMNVEV (reference sequence). CDR3 length: 13 residues. CDR3 residues: CASSSGAPGTQYF. Here the CDR3 DNA reads TGTGCCAGCAGTTCTGGGGCCCCCGGGACCCAGTACTTC.

V usage is TRBV18 and J usage is TRBJ2-7; TRBD2 might be the D (6 bases). Trimming took off 3 bases at V and 6 bases at J, with 18 bases between the two ends. Germline V CDR1 and CDR2: KGHSH, LQKENI. The CDR3 sequence is 15 residues long. The CDR3 here is CASSPYGTGEIEQYF. As DNA, the CDR3 is TGTGCCAGCTCACCGTACGGGACGGGAGAGATCGAGCAGTACTTC.

V usage is TRBV2 and J usage is TRBJ2-1, with 7 bases that match TRBD2. The V and J ends lost 4 bases and 10 bases, in that order; junction bases with no gene match: 10. Germline V gives CDR1 SNHLY, CDR2 FYNNEI. The CDR3 extends over 14 amino acids. CDR3 sequence (DNA): TGTGCCAGCAGTGTACGACTAGCAGCGGGAGAGCAGTTCTTC. Translating it yields CASSVRLAAGEQFF.